A selection of T cell receptor beta chains follows, all from one sample in a study of cytomegalovirus exposure and HLA in healthy donors. Generated by immunoSEQ multiplex PCR, the TCRdb table keeps only in-frame clones and is missing some. Of roughly 120,000 clones listed, about 70% are singletons. Sequencing was performed on PBMCs. These receptor sequences come from a woman in her thirties or forties in good health and CMV-seropositive. The CDR3 runs from the conserved cysteine through the conserved F or W. A D gene is named only where the DNA matches it firmly. Clone size is stated in some rows and not others, as once, few, many or a class when expanded.

DNA	CDR3	V	size	D	J
TGTGCCAGCAGCCTGCCAACTACAGGGTTGAACACTGAAGCTTTCTTT	CASSLPTTGLNTEAFF	TRBV7-2	-	-	TRBJ1-1
TGTGCCTGGACCCAACTAGCGGGAAAAACGCAGTTCTTC	CAWTQLAGKTQFF	TRBV30	-	TRBD2	TRBJ2-1
TGCGCCAGCAGCCAAGAGGGCTACTTCGCGGGAGGGTCCTACAATGAGCAGTTCTTC	CASSQEGYFAGGSYNEQFF	TRBV4-3	few	TRBD2	TRBJ2-1
TGCGCCAGCAGCCCTGAGGCGGCAAATAGCAATCAGCCCCAGCATTTT	CASSPEAANSNQPQHF	TRBV5-1	-	-	TRBJ1-5
TGTGCCAGCAGGTTCGGGGACTACACTGAAGCTTTCTTT	CASRFGDYTEAFF	TRBV11-2	-	-	TRBJ1-1
TGCAGCGTTGCCCGTTCCCCGGGTACAGATACGCAGTATTTT	CSVARSPGTDTQYF	TRBV29-1	-	-	TRBJ2-3
TGTGCCAGCAGCTTAACGCAGGGGGCGTACAATGAGCAGTTCTTC	CASSLTQGAYNEQFF	TRBV7-2	-	TRBD1	TRBJ2-1
TGTGCCTCCCAGGGGCAGTCCGGCTCCTACAATGAGCAGTTCTTC	CASQGQSGSYNEQFF	TRBV2	few	-	TRBJ2-1
TGTGCCATCACCACAGGGGAAGAGAGCGGGGAGCTGTTTTTT	CAITTGEESGELFF	TRBV10-3	medium-sized	TRBD1	TRBJ2-2
TGTGCCAGCAGCGTCAGGGGGCGCGATGAAAAACTGTTTTTT	CASSVRGRDEKLFF	TRBV5-6	-	TRBD1	TRBJ1-4
TGTGCCAGCAGCTTAGGGGGGAGGGGGGGGGCGTTAAGCAATCAGCCCCAGCATTTT	CASSLGGRGGALSNQPQHF	TRBV7-8	-	-	TRBJ1-5
TGTGCCAGCAGCCACCCTGCTAGCGAGCAGTACTTC	CASSHPASEQYF	TRBV7-2	-	-	TRBJ2-7
TGTGCCATCAGTGAGTCGGGGCAGGTACCCTGTCCCCAGCATTTT	CAISESGQVPCPQHF	TRBV10-3	few	-	TRBJ1-5
TGTGCCTGGACGGGCCTACAGGGTGGGGACACTGAAGCTTTCTTT	CAWTGLQGGDTEAFF	TRBV30	-	-	TRBJ1-1
TGTGCCAGCAAACCCGGGACAGGGGATAATCAGCCCCAGCATTTT	CASKPGTGDNQPQHF	TRBV28	few	TRBD1	TRBJ1-5
TGTGCCAGCAGAGAAGGGACAGCTGAGACTGAAGCTTTCTTT	CASREGTAETEAFF	TRBV7-2	-	TRBD1	TRBJ1-1
TGTGCCAGCTGGGGACAGGGGGCTTTCGTAGGAGAGACCCAGTACTTC	CASWGQGAFVGETQYF	TRBV5-5	-	TRBD1	TRBJ2-5
TGTGCCACCAGTGTCCAGGGTACGGAGCAGTACTTC	CATSVQGTEQYF	TRBV15	-	-	TRBJ2-7
TGCGCCAGCAGCTTGACTTCCTACGAGCAGTACTTC	CASSLTSYEQYF	TRBV5-1	-	-	TRBJ2-7
TGTGCCAGCACCGCCCGTGGGAGCTCCTACAATGAACAGTTCTTC	CASTARGSSYNEQFF	TRBV9	-	-	TRBJ2-1
TGTGCCAGCAGTGCCGGGGGGGTCGGTCAGCCCCAGCATTTT	CASSAGGVGQPQHF	TRBV6-5	-	-	TRBJ1-5
TGTGCCAGCAGCGGGGGGGTGAAAGGGCAGTACTTC	CASSGGVKGQYF	TRBV7-2	-	TRBD2	TRBJ2-7
TGTGCCAGCAGGCGCCGGGCAGGGGGCGGTTTCCGGGAGCTGTTTTTT	CASRRRAGGGFRELFF	TRBV28	-	TRBD1	TRBJ2-2
TGTGCCTGGAGTCAGAGGAGACTCTATAATTCACCCCTCCACTTT	CAWSQRRLYNSPLHF	TRBV30	few	-	TRBJ1-6
TGTGCCTGGAGTGGAGGGTGGCGGAGTACTTTCCAAGAGACCCAGTACTTC	CAWSGGWRSTFQETQYF	TRBV30	-	-	TRBJ2-5
TGCAGCGTTGAAGATCGGGGTCGCGGCTACACCTTC	CSVEDRGRGYTF	TRBV29-1	-	-	TRBJ1-2
TGCGCCAGCAGCGTACGGACTAGCGGTACCTACGAGCAGTACTTC	CASSVRTSGTYEQYF	TRBV4-3	-	TRBD2	TRBJ2-7
TGTGCCAGCAGCCCGTTTTATGCGGGGGGATTCTACAATGAGCAGTTCTTC	CASSPFYAGGFYNEQFF	TRBV5-4	-	TRBD2	TRBJ2-1
TGCGCCAGCAGCCGGGGACTAGCCTCCTACAATGAGCAGTTCTTC	CASSRGLASYNEQFF	TRBV5-1	-	TRBD2	TRBJ2-1
TGTGCCTGGAGTGGAAGCGGGAGGGGGAACACCGGGGAGCTGTTTTTT	CAWSGSGRGNTGELFF	TRBV30	-	TRBD2	TRBJ2-2
TGCACCAGCAGCCAAGATGAACTAATCAATCAGCCCCAGCATTTT	CTSSQDELINQPQHF	TRBV1	-	-	TRBJ1-5
TGTGCCAGCAGTTTATTGGGGACAGGGAGAATGAACACTGAAGCTTTCTTT	CASSLLGTGRMNTEAFF	TRBV27	few	TRBD1	TRBJ1-1
TGTGCCAGCAGCCCCAGACTTGGTAGCGGGGGGCACGAGCAGTACTTC	CASSPRLGSGGHEQYF	TRBV7-2	-	TRBD2	TRBJ2-7
TGTGCCAGTACGACCTTCGGGACAGGGGGCGAAAAACTGTTTTTT	CASTTFGTGGEKLFF	TRBV19	-	TRBD1	TRBJ1-4
TGTGCCAGCAGACAGAACCCCGGGACAGGGGATAGCAATCAGCCCCAGCATTTT	CASRQNPGTGDSNQPQHF	TRBV7-8	few	TRBD1	TRBJ1-5
TGTGCCAGCTCACCCCTTCGGTGGGAGTCTGAAGCTTTCTTT	CASSPLRWESEAFF	TRBV18	-	-	TRBJ1-1
TGCGCCAGCAGCTTGGATCCTAGCGGGGGGGCAAAGTTCTTC	CASSLDPSGGAKFF	TRBV5-1	-	TRBD2	TRBJ2-1